This T cell receptor (beta chain) appears in the sequencing data of a study of cytomegalovirus exposure and HLA in healthy donors. Study outcomes and limitations: According to the study, 150 to 200 TCR beta chains were cytomegalovirus-associated.

13 Jbeta primers and 60 Vbeta primers were used for the PCR. The repertoire was sequenced with immunoSEQ multiplex PCR; TCRdb's copy has only in-frame clones and lacks some. The sample carries about 160,000 clones, more than 80% recorded once. As regards this clone: The target antigen is unknown.

The CDR3 spans 14 residues. The germline gives CDR1 SGHTA, CDR2 FQGNSA. Source material: PBMCs. V is TRBV7-2 and J is TRBJ2-5; 8 bases align to TRBD1. The DNA end lines up better with TRBJ2-7; the J call may be wrong. The clonotype comes from a woman younger than 30 in good health and CMV-seronegative. The CDR3: CASSFDRGAYEQYF. The CDR3 DNA is TGTGCCAGCAGCTTCGACAGGGGAGCCTACGAGCAGTACTTC.